This TCR beta chain came from a study of blood T cell repertoires in COVID-19. Study background: Samples taken during acute and convalescent COVID-19 were collected in the United States, Italy and Spain. In each case, the material was cDNA or gDNA derived from T cells, B-cell-depleted T cells, or PBMCs.

There are 16 residues in the CDR3. Germline CDR1 is SNHLY and CDR2 is FYNNEI. Losses at the gene ends were 5 bases for V and 8 bases for J; bases not matched to a gene: 12. In the original processing: Scientists estimated how many nucleated cells there were by amplifying reference gene primers. Sequenced by immunoSEQ multiplex PCR; TCRdb stores in-frame clones only, minus some. V and J calls and clone size come straight from that table; D and trimming were deduced from the DNA. The sample records around 370,000 clones, around nine tenths being singletons. Enrolment of Seattle patients took place during active infection, and they were followed longitudinally.

The sequence came from a woman in her 70s with COVID-19, enrolled during active disease. The sequenced sample was peripheral blood. The chain recombines TRBV2 with TRBJ1-5; 10 positions agree with TRBD1. The CDR3 sequence: CASSYYGTGEGEPQHF. CDR3 sequence (DNA): TGTGCCAGCAGTTACTACGGGACAGGGGAGGGTGAGCCCCAGCATTTT.